What follows is one T cell receptor (beta chain) and its context. No antigen is known for it. Sequenced by immunoSEQ multiplex PCR; TCRdb stores in-frame clones only, minus some. The data hold 75,000 to 90,000 clones, with around 90% observed a single time. This sample stems from a study of graft-versus-host responses after intestinal transplantation. Germline CDR1 reads MNHNS; CDR2 reads SASEGT. The CDR3 is 19 amino acids. The V segment lost 4 bases and the J segment 3 bases; nucleotides outside the gene matches: 15. The clonotype originates from a human donor who received an intestinal transplant. The material sequenced was unstimulated CD4+ T cells sorted from spleen or lymph node cells, taken before intestinal transplant. The chain carries TRBV6-1 and TRBJ1-1; TRBD1 aligns across 12 bases. CDR3 in amino acids: CASSVTGTGGVRVDTEAFF. DNA of the CDR3: TGTGCCAGCAGTGTAACCGGGACAGGGGGCGTCAGGGTGGACACTGAAGCTTTCTTT.